Listed below are T cell receptor beta chains from one sample, sequenced in a study of control samples from healthy donors and cancer patients. Sequencing was performed with immunoSEQ multiplex PCR; in TCRdb, only in-frame clones are kept and a portion is missing. The sample yields under 150,000 clones, just under 95% seen once. Sequenced input: blood. The receptors here all came from a man aged 25 to 40 in good health. The CDR3 runs from the conserved cysteine through the conserved F or W. D genes are given only for firm matches. Expanded clones are given a class, and other clones once, few, many or no size at all.

D	J	size	V	CDR3	DNA
.	TRBJ2-1	.	TRBV28	CASSLRGRGDEQFF	TGTGCCAGCAGTTTAAGGGGAAGGGGTGATGAGCAGTTCTTC
.	TRBJ1-1	.	TRBV2	CAGGGENTEAFF	TGTGCCGGGGGTGGGGAGAACACTGAAGCTTTCTTT
.	TRBJ1-5	.	TRBV5-8	CASSLEGYSNQPQHF	TGTGCCAGCAGCTTGGAAGGGTATAGCAATCAGCCCCAGCATTTT
.	TRBJ2-3	.	TRBV3-1/TRBV3-2	CASSQDSTTSQYTQYF	TGTGCCAGCAGCCAAGACTCGACTACTTCACAATATACGCAGTATTTT
.	TRBJ2-7	.	TRBV7-9	CASSLLGNEQYF	TGTGCCAGCAGCTTATTGGGTAACGAGCAGTACTTC
.	TRBJ2-5	.	TRBV9	CASSPGGGVRETQYF	TGTGCCAGCAGCCCGGGCGGCGGGGTCCGGGAGACCCAGTACTTC
.	TRBJ2-3	.	TRBV6-2/TRBV6-3	CASSTDRGTDTQYF	TGTGCCAGCAGCACCGACCGCGGCACAGATACGCAGTATTTT
TRBD1	TRBJ1-4	.	TRBV5-4	CASSIRDSSEKLFF	TGTGCCAGCAGCATTCGGGACAGTAGTGAAAAACTGTTTTTT
.	TRBJ1-1	.	TRBV5-4	CASRPGRNTEAFF	TGTGCCAGCAGACCCGGGAGGAACACTGAAGCTTTCTTT
.	TRBJ1-6	.	TRBV2	CASSDQGTNSPLHF	TGTGCCAGCAGTGATCAGGGTACCAATTCACCCCTCCACTTT
.	TRBJ1-2	.	TRBV4-1	CASSQGQIANYGYTF	TGCGCCAGCAGCCAAGGACAGATAGCTAACTATGGCTACACCTTC
TRBD1	TRBJ1-1	.	TRBV30	CAWRGTGQNTEAFF	TGTGCCTGGAGGGGGACAGGGCAGAACACTGAAGCTTTCTTT
TRBD1	TRBJ1-1	.	TRBV4-1	CASSPRQGTTTEAFF	TGCGCCAGCAGCCCCAGACAGGGAACGACCACTGAAGCTTTCTTT
TRBD1	TRBJ2-1	.	TRBV5-1	CASSWEGQGGNEQFF	TGCGCCAGCAGCTGGGAGGGACAGGGAGGAAATGAGCAGTTCTTC
.	TRBJ1-1	.	TRBV30	CAWSVSSFTEAFF	TGTGCCTGGAGTGTCAGTTCGTTCACTGAAGCTTTCTTT
.	TRBJ2-2	.	TRBV6-5	CASPAPGLAGELFF	TGTGCCAGCCCCGCCCCAGGTCTCGCCGGGGAGCTGTTTTTT
.	TRBJ2-2	.	TRBV19	CASSIFGAGAQELFF	TGTGCCAGTAGTATTTTTGGCGCTGGGGCACAGGAGCTGTTTTTT
.	TRBJ1-4	.	TRBV5-1	CASSPTGQVDEKLFF	TGCGCCAGCAGCCCCACGGGACAAGTAGATGAAAAACTGTTTTTT
TRBD1	TRBJ2-3	.	TRBV29-1	CSVEDTGQGSPDTQYF	TGCAGCGTTGAAGACACGGGACAGGGGAGTCCAGATACGCAGTATTTT
.	TRBJ1-3	.	TRBV3-1/TRBV3-2	CASSQVGHRIISGNTIYF	TGTGCCAGCAGCCAAGTCGGTCACAGAATCATCTCTGGAAACACCATATATTTT
TRBD1	TRBJ1-1	.	TRBV9	CASSEHRGSSGTEAFF	TGTGCCAGCAGCGAGCACAGGGGATCGTCAGGCACTGAAGCTTTCTTT
.	TRBJ2-7	.	TRBV5-4	CASSGATYEQYF	TGTGCCAGCAGCGGGGCCACCTACGAGCAGTACTTC
.	TRBJ1-1	once	TRBV4-1	CASSQDRLAFF	TGCGCCAGCAGCCAAGATCGGCTAGCTTTCTTT
.	TRBJ2-5	.	TRBV18	CASSPGPSTPETQYF	TGTGCTAGCTCACCGGGACCGTCTACCCCGGAGACCCAGTACTTC
TRBD1	TRBJ2-1	.	TRBV6-4	CASSGTGVDEQFF	TGTGCCAGCAGTGGGACAGGGGTCGATGAGCAGTTCTTC
.	TRBJ1-2	once	TRBV6-1	CASSEGGLPGTYGYTF	TGTGCCAGCAGTGAAGGCGGTCTCCCGGGGACCTATGGCTACACCTTC
TRBD1	TRBJ1-2	.	TRBV27	CASRGLTPRQGDGGYTF	TGTGCCAGCAGAGGATTGACCCCTCGACAGGGAGATGGAGGCTACACCTTC
.	TRBJ2-3	once	TRBV4-3	CASSQDWTSTDTQYF	TGCGCCAGCAGCCAAGACTGGACTAGCACAGATACGCAGTATTTT